Below are 10 T cell receptor beta chains sequenced from a single sample in a study of regulatory T cells. Study conclusions and caveats: In CD3G-deficient patients, conventional CD4+ T cells were enriched for hydrophobic CDR3 residues at positions 6 and 7.

The PCR used 52 TRBV and 13 TRBJ primers. Assay used: immunoSEQ multiplex PCR; TCRdb lists only in-frame clones, some missing. Of approximately 31,000 clones listed, about 93% were seen once; the top ten hold 0.75% to 1%. No cognate antigen is known for these TCRs. Specimen: conventional CD4+ T cells sorted from blood. The receptors here all came from a child aged 2 to 15 with CD3G deficiency.

This clone turned up a few times. V gene TRBV5-1 combines with J gene TRBJ2-2; D gene ambiguous. The germline V and J ends were trimmed by 5 bases and 0 bases, with 5 bases remaining between them. The CDR3 contains 13 residues. CDR1 is SGHRS and CDR2 is YFSETQ in the germline V gene. CDR3 coding DNA: TGCGCCAGCAGATTAGCGAACACCGGGGAGCTGTTTTTT. It encodes CASRLANTGELFF.

The V gene is TRBV28, the J gene TRBJ2-1, with 9 bases aligning to TRBD1. The CDR3 covers 17 residues. CDR1 and CDR2 from the germline V gene are MDHEN and SYDVKM. V shed 5 bases, J shed 5 bases, and the junction held 13 bases outside the gene matches. CDR3 sequence reads: CASSSLLGDRENNEQFF. Here the CDR3 DNA reads TGTGCCAGCAGTAGCCTTCTTGGGGACAGGGAAAACAATGAGCAGTTCTTC.

The chain joins TRBV6-1 to TRBJ2-1; tentative D call: TRBD1 (5 bases). The CDR3 sequence is 13 residues long. The V gene lost 2 bases and the J gene lost 12 bases, with 14 bases spanning the gap. The germline V gene encodes CDR1 MNHNS and CDR2 SASEGT. CDR3 in DNA: TGTGCCAGCAGTGAAAGGCAGGGTATAAGGCAGTTCTTC. Protein sequence: CASSERQGIRQFF.

The chain combines TRBV5-1 with TRBJ2-3, with 11 positions matching TRBD2. The junction had 0 bases not matched to a gene; V was cut back by 0 bases and J by 3 bases. The CDR3 is 15 residues long. Germline CDR1 reads SGHRS; CDR2 reads YFSETQ. The CDR3 loop is CASSLGLAGTDTQYF. The CDR3 DNA sequence: TGCGCCAGCAGCTTGGGACTAGCGGGAACAGATACGCAGTATTTT.

The rearrangement joins TRBV6-1 to TRBJ2-7; D possibly uses TRBD1 or TRBD2 (5 bases each). CDR1 is MNHNS and CDR2 is SASEGT in the germline V gene. Trimming stripped 6 bases from V and 3 bases from J, with 12 bases between. The CDR3 runs to 13 residues. CDR3 sequence reads: CASSQGVLYEQYF. In nucleotides, the CDR3 is TGTGCCAGCAGCCAGGGAGTCCTCTACGAGCAGTACTTC.

CDR3 DNA: TGCGCCAGCAGCTACCAGGGGGCCGGAAGCTACACCTTC. This translates into CASSYQGAGSYTF. The rearrangement links TRBV5-1 to TRBJ1-2; 8 bases map to TRBD1. Per the germline V gene, CDR1 is SGHRS and CDR2 is YFSETQ. V lost 3 bases to trimming and J lost 9 bases; unmatched junction nucleotides: 7. The CDR3 length is 13 residues.

CDR3 protein: CASRRGTSDPREQYF. CDR3 bases: TGTGCCAGCAGGAGAGGGACTAGTGACCCTCGCGAGCAGTACTTC. The genes are TRBV6-1 and TRBJ2-7; 8 positions agree with TRBD2. Germline V gene data show CDR1 as MNHNS and CDR2 as SASEGT. CDR3 size: 15 residues. V gave up 6 bases and J gave up 6 bases; unmatched junction bases: 13.

The CDR3 DNA reads TGTGCCAGCAGCTCCGACCCGAGCTCCTACGAGCAGTACTTC. Translation gives CASSSDPSSYEQYF. V is TRBV11-2 and J is TRBJ2-7; no clear D. This CDR3 spans 14 amino acids. The V and J ends lost 4 bases and 0 bases respectively, with 10 bases between them. Germline V gives CDR1 SGHAT, CDR2 FQNNGV.

This clone was seen only once. This chain links TRBV7-2 with TRBJ2-7; 11 bases match TRBD1. V trimming: 5 bases; J trimming: 2 bases; junction bases outside the gene matches: 2. The CDR3 length is 14 residues. Germline V CDR1 and CDR2: SGHTA, FQGNSA. This chain's CDR3 is CASSADRGPYEQYF. Written as DNA, the CDR3 is TGTGCCAGCAGCGCGGACAGGGGGCCCTACGAGCAGTACTTC.

The genes are TRBV6-1 and TRBJ2-2; D perhaps matches TRBD1 (5 bases). CDR3 size: 14 residues. The germline gives CDR1 MNHNS, CDR2 SASEGT. Trimming stripped 4 bases from V and 1 base from J, with 7 bases between. Written as DNA, the CDR3 is TGTGCCAGCAGTGCAACAGGGAACACCGGGGAGCTGTTTTTT. The encoded protein is CASSATGNTGELFF.